Sequencing of this T cell receptor (beta chain) was carried out in a study of T cell responses to AZD1222 COVID-19 vaccine. General observations from the study: As reported, nearly half of all spike-specific TCRs target variant regions that are unmutated. Vaccine-associated CD4 TCRs spanned spike, dominant at 160-218 and 743-854.

A word on this clone: Its cognate antigen is unknown.

TCRdb's copy holds only in-frame clones and misses some; the assay was immunoSEQ multiplex PCR. The profile shows 150,000 or so clones, over 90% of them singletons. Germline V gene lookup returns CDR1 SGHDT and CDR2 YYEEEE. This CDR3 spans 19 amino acids. Losses at the gene ends were 4 bases for V and 0 bases for J; bases not matched to a gene: 9. The clonotype was recovered from an adult in good health. J is TRBJ2-6 and V is TRBV5-6; 11 bases map to TRBD2. The source was peripheral blood, collected on day 0 of MenACWY control vaccination. The CDR3 coding sequence is TGTGCCAGCAGCGCCCTTAGCGGGAGGGCGGTCTCTGGGGCCAACGTCCTGACTTTC. Translated: CASSALSGRAVSGANVLTF.